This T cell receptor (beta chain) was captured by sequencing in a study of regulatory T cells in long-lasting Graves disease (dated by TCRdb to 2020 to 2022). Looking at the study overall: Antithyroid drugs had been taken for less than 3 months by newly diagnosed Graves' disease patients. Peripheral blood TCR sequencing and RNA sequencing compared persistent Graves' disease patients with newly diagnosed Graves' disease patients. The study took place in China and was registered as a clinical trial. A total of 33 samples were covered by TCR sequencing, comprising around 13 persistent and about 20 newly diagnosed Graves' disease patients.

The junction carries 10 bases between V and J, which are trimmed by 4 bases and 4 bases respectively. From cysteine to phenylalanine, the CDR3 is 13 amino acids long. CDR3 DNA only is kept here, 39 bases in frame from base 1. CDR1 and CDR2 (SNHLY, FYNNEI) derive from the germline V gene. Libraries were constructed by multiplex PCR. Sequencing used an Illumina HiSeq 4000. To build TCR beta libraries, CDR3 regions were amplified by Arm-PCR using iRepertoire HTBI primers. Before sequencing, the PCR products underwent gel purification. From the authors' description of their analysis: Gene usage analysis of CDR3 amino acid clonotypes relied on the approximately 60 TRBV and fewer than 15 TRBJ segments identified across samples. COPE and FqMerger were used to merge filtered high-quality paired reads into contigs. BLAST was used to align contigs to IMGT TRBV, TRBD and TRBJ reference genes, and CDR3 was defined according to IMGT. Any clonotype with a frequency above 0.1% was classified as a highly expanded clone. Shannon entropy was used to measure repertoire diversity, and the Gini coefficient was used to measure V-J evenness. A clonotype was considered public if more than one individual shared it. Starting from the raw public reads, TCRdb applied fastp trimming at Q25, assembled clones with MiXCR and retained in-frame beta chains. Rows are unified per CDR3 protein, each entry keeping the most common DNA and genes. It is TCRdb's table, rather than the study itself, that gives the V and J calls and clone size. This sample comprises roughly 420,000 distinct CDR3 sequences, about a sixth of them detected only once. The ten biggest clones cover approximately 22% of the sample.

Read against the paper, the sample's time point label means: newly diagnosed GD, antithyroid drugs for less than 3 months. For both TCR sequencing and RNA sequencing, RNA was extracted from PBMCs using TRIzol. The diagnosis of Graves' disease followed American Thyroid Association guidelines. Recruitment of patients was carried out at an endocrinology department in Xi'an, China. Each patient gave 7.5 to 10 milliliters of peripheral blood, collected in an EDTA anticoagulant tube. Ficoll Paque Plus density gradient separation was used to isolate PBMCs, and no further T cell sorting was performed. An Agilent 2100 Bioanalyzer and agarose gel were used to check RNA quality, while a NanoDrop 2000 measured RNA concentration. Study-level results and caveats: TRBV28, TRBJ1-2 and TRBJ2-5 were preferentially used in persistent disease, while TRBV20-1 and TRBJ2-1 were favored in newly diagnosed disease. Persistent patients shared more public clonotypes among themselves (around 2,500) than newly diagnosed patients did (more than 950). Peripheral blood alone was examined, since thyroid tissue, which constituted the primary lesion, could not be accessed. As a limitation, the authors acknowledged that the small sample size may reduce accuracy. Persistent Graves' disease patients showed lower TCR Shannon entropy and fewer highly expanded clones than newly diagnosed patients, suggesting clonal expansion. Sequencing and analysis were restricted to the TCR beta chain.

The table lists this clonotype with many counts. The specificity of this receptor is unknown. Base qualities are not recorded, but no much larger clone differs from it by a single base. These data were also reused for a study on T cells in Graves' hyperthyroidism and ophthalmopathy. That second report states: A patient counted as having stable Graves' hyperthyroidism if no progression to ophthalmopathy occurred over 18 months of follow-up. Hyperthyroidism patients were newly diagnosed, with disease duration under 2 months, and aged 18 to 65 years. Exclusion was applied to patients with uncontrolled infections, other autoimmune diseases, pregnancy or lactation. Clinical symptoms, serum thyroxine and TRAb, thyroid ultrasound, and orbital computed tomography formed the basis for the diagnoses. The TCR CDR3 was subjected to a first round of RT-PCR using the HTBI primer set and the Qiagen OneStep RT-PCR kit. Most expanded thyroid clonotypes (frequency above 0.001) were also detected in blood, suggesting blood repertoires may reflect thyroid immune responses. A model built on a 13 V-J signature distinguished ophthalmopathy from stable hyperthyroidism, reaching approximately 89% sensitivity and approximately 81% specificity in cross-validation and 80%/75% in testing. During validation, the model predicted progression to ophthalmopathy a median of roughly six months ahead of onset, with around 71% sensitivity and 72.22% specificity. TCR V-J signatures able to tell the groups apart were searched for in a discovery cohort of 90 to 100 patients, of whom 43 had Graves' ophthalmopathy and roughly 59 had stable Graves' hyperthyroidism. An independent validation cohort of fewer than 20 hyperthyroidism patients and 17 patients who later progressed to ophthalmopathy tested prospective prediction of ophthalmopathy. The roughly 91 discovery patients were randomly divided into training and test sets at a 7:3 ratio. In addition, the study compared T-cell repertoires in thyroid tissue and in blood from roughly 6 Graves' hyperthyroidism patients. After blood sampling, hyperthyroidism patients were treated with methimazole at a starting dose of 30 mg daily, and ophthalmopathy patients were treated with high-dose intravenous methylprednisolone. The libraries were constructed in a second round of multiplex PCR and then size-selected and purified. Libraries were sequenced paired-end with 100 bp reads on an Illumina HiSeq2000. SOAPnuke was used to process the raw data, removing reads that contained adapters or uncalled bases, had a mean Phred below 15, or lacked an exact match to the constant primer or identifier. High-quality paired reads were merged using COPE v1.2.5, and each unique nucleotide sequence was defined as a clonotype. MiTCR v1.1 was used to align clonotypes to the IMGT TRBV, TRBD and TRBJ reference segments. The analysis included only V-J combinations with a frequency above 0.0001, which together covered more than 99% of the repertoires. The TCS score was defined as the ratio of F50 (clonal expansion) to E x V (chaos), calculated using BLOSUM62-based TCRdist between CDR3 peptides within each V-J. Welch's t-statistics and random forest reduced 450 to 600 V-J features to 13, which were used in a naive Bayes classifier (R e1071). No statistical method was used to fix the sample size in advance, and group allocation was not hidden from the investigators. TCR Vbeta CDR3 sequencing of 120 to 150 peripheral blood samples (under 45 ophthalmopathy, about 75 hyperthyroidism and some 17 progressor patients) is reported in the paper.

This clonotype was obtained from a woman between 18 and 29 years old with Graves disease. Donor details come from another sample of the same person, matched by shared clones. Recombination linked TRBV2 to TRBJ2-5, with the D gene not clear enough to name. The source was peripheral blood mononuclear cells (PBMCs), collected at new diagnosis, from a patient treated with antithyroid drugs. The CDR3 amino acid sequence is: CASSGDEIETQYF. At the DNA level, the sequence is TGTGCCAGCAGTGGAGATGAGATAGAGACCCAGTACTTC.